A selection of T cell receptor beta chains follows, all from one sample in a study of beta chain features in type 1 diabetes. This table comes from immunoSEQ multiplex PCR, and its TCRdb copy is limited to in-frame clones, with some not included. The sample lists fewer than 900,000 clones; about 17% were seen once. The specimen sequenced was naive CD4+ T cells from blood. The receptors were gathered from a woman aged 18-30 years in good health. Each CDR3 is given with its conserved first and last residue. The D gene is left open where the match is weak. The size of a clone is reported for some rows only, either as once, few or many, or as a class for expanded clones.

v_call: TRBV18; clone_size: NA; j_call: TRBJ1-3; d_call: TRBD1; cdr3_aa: CASSPPDRAGGNTIYF; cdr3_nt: TGTGCCAGCTCACCACCGGACAGGGCGGGTGGAAACACCATATATTTT
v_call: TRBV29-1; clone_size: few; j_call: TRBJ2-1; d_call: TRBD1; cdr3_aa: CSVALGQTYNEQFF; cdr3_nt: TGCAGCGTTGCGCTGGGACAGACCTACAATGAGCAGTTCTTC
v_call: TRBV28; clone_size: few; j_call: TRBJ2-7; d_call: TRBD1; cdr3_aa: CASSFPSGGTGGEQYF; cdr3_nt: TGTGCCAGCAGTTTTCCCTCCGGAGGGACAGGGGGCGAGCAGTACTTC
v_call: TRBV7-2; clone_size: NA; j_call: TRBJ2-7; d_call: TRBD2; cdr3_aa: CASSFLAGAYEQYF; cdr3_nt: TGTGCCAGCAGCTTCCTAGCGGGAGCTTACGAGCAGTACTTC
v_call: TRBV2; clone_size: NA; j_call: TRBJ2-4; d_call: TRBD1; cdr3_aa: CASSGQGGGIQYF; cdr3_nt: TGTGCCAGCAGCGGACAGGGTGGGGGCATTCAGTACTTC
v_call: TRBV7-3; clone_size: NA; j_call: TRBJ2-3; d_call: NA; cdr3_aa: CASSLIGTDTQYF; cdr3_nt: TGTGCCAGCAGCTTAATCGGGACAGATACGCAGTATTTT
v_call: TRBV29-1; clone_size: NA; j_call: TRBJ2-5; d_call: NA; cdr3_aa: CSVEGSGARETQYF; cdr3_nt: TGCAGCGTTGAGGGGTCAGGGGCGCGAGAGACCCAGTACTTC
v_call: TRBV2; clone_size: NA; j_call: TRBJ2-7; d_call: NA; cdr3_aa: CASRWFVTAYEQYF; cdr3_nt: TGTGCCAGCAGATGGTTTGTGACAGCCTACGAGCAGTACTTC
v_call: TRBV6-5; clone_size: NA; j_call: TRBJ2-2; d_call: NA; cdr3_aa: CASSKQTMATGELFF; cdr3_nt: TGTGCCAGCAGTAAACAAACGATGGCAACCGGGGAGCTGTTTTTT
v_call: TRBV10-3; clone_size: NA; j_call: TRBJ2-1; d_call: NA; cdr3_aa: CAISERGLNYNEQFF; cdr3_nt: TGTGCCATCAGTGAACGGGGGCTAAACTACAATGAGCAGTTCTTC
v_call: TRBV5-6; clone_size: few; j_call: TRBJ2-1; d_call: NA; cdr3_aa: CASSRSPGSMVSEQFF; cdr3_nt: TGTGCCAGCAGTCGAAGTCCGGGATCTATGGTATCTGAGCAGTTCTTC
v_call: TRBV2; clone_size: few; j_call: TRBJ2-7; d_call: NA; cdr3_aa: CATRGRTAGSYEQYF; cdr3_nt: TGTGCCACACGGGGAAGGACAGCGGGGTCCTACGAGCAGTACTTC
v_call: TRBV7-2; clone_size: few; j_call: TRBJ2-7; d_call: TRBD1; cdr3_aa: CASSLAPGGSYEQYF; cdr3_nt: TGTGCCAGCAGCTTAGCGCCAGGGGGCAGCTACGAGCAGTACTTC
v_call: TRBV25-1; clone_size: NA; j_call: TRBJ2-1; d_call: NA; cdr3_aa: CASSYKQGIGRNEQFF; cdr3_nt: TGTGCCAGCAGTTATAAACAGGGCATTGGTCGCAATGAGCAGTTCTTC
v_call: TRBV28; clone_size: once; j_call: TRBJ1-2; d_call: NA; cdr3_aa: CASSFFRYGYTF; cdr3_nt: TGTGCCAGCAGTTTCTTCCGCTATGGCTACACCTTC
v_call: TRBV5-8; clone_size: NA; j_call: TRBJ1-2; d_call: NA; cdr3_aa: CASSNGRYYFYGYTF; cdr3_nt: TGTGCCAGCAGCAACGGACGGTACTACTTCTACGGCTACACCTTC
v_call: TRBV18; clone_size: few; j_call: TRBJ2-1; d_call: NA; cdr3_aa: CASSPLSGSYNEQFF; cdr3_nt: TGTGCCAGCTCTCCGCTTTCGGGATCCTACAATGAGCAGTTCTTC
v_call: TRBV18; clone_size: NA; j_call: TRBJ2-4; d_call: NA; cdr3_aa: CASSPHGGAGIHIQYF; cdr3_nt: TGTGCCAGCTCACCGCACGGTGGGGCTGGGATCCACATTCAGTACTTC
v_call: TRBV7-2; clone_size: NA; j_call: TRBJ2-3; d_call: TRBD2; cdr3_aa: CASSLSFRDPRGDTQYF; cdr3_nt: TGTGCCAGCAGCTTATCCTTCCGGGACCCCCGGGGGGATACACAGTATTTT
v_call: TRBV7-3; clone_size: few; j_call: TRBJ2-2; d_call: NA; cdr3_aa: CASSSDGRRTGELFF; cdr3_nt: TGTGCCAGCAGCTCAGACGGGCGGAGGACCGGGGAGCTGTTTTTT
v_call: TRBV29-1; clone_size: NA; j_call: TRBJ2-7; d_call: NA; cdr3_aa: CSPPDSGTAHEQYF; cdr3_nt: TGCAGCCCTCCCGACAGTGGGACTGCCCACGAGCAGTACTTC
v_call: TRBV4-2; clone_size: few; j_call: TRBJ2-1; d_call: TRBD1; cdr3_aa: CASSQAKTGEKFF; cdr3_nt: TGTGCCAGCAGCCAAGCAAAGACAGGGGAGAAGTTCTTC
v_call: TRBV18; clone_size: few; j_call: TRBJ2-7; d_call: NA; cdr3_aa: CASSPPYSYEQYF; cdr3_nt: TGTGCCAGCTCACCACCGTACAGCTACGAGCAGTACTTC
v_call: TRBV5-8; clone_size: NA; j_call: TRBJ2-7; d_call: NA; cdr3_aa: CASSYLYEQYF; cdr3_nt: TGTGCCAGCAGCTACCTCTACGAGCAGTACTTC
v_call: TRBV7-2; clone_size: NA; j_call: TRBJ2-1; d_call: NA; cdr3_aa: CASSLSAGNEQFF; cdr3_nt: TGTGCCAGCAGCTTATCCGCTGGTAATGAGCAGTTCTTC
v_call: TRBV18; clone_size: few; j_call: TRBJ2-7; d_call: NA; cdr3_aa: CASSPEREQYF; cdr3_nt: TGTGCCAGCTCACCCGAACGCGAGCAGTACTTC
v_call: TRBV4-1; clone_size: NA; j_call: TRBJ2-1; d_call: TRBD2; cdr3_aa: CASSQDKGLAGGSYNEQFF; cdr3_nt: TGCGCCAGCAGCCAAGATAAGGGACTAGCGGGAGGTTCCTACAATGAGCAGTTCTTC
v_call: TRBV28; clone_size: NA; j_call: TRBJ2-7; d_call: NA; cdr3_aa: CASSLFGTSSLEQYF; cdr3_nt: TGTGCCAGCAGTTTGTTCGGGACAAGTAGTTTGGAGCAGTACTTC
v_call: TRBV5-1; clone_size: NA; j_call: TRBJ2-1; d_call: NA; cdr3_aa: CASSSQGGGYNEQFF; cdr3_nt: TGCGCCAGCAGCTCACAGGGAGGCGGCTACAATGAGCAGTTCTTC